This is a list of T cell receptor beta chains from one sample in a study of blood T cell repertoires in COVID-19. TCRdb's table, derived via immunoSEQ multiplex PCR, lists solely in-frame clones and lacks some. The sample carries about 93,000 clones, roughly 80% recorded once. Sequenced sample: peripheral blood. These receptors were collected from a human donor in a cohort sampled during active COVID-19. Both conserved end residues are trimmed from each CDR3. Fields, in order: J gene, clone size, V gene, CDR3 protein. For some rows the clone size is stated as once, few or many, or as a class when expanded; others skip it.

j_gene: TRBJ2-5
abundance: .
v_gene: TRBV10-1
CDR3aa: ASSEWTGVQETQY

j_gene: TRBJ1-3
abundance: .
v_gene: TRBV4-1
CDR3aa: ASSQASAGATRGNTIY

j_gene: TRBJ1-4
abundance: .
v_gene: TRBV4-1
CDR3aa: ASSQGQGNNEKLF

j_gene: TRBJ1-2
abundance: .
v_gene: TRBV6-5
CDR3aa: ASLPGTGYGYT

j_gene: TRBJ2-1
abundance: .
v_gene: TRBV6-4
CDR3aa: ASSKEPANEQF

j_gene: TRBJ1-5
abundance: .
v_gene: TRBV4-1
CDR3aa: ASSQPGQGNQPQH

j_gene: TRBJ2-2
abundance: .
v_gene: TRBV28
CDR3aa: ASSFLGRGTGELF

j_gene: TRBJ2-7
abundance: .
v_gene: TRBV7-9
CDR3aa: ASSLEGGHEQY

j_gene: TRBJ2-1
abundance: .
v_gene: TRBV24-1
CDR3aa: ATSDLSGGAYNEQF

j_gene: TRBJ1-2
abundance: few
v_gene: TRBV6-5
CDR3aa: ASSLQYGYT

j_gene: TRBJ1-3
abundance: .
v_gene: TRBV28
CDR3aa: ASSSGGLGNTIY

j_gene: TRBJ2-7
abundance: .
v_gene: TRBV7-2
CDR3aa: ASSPSEDRSSSEQY

j_gene: TRBJ2-1
abundance: .
v_gene: TRBV9
CDR3aa: ASSVAHLSSYNEQF

j_gene: TRBJ2-7
abundance: .
v_gene: TRBV10-3
CDR3aa: AQSRGRDYEQY

j_gene: TRBJ2-7
abundance: .
v_gene: TRBV6-8
CDR3aa: ASSSFKGHFPGYEQY

j_gene: TRBJ1-5
abundance: .
v_gene: TRBV6-5
CDR3aa: ASSSTRMSNQPQH

j_gene: TRBJ2-7
abundance: .
v_gene: TRBV27
CDR3aa: ASSPWTGDEQY

j_gene: TRBJ1-1
abundance: .
v_gene: TRBV6-5
CDR3aa: ASRRNRGDTEAF

j_gene: TRBJ2-7
abundance: .
v_gene: TRBV6-5
CDR3aa: ASSSSGTGTYEQY

j_gene: TRBJ2-5
abundance: .
v_gene: TRBV6-1
CDR3aa: ASSEGGGVGTQY

j_gene: TRBJ2-7
abundance: .
v_gene: TRBV18
CDR3aa: ASSQTSGSYEQY

j_gene: TRBJ2-2
abundance: once
v_gene: TRBV27
CDR3aa: ASSWQTNTGELF

j_gene: TRBJ2-1
abundance: .
v_gene: TRBV27
CDR3aa: ASRALGTGVPFYNEQF

j_gene: TRBJ1-1
abundance: few
v_gene: TRBV29-1
CDR3aa: SVNGLGTEAF

j_gene: TRBJ2-5
abundance: .
v_gene: TRBV5-1
CDR3aa: ASSFRGSGETQY

j_gene: TRBJ2-7
abundance: .
v_gene: TRBV7-3
CDR3aa: ASSLVGLAGSEQY

j_gene: TRBJ1-2
abundance: .
v_gene: TRBV5-5
CDR3aa: ASSFPDRENGYT

j_gene: TRBJ2-1
abundance: .
v_gene: TRBV2
CDR3aa: ASSGDERTEQF

j_gene: TRBJ1-1
abundance: .
v_gene: TRBV6-5
CDR3aa: ASSPVALNTEAF

j_gene: TRBJ1-5
abundance: .
v_gene: TRBV28
CDR3aa: ASSLAQGVGNQPQH

j_gene: TRBJ2-7
abundance: .
v_gene: TRBV9
CDR3aa: ASSAASGREYEQY

j_gene: TRBJ2-7
abundance: .
v_gene: TRBV6-5
CDR3aa: ASRRDYEQY

j_gene: TRBJ2-7
abundance: .
v_gene: TRBV4-2
CDR3aa: ASSQGPGTLGEQY

j_gene: TRBJ1-6
abundance: .
v_gene: TRBV9
CDR3aa: ASSVEVGGSAPLH

j_gene: TRBJ1-6
abundance: .
v_gene: TRBV6-5
CDR3aa: ASSWTGANSPLH

j_gene: TRBJ1-3
abundance: .
v_gene: TRBV13
CDR3aa: ASSLQAGNTIY

j_gene: TRBJ1-5
abundance: .
v_gene: TRBV19
CDR3aa: ASSIGGAGQPQH

j_gene: TRBJ1-4
abundance: .
v_gene: TRBV5-4
CDR3aa: ASSTQGGGNEKLF

j_gene: TRBJ1-5
abundance: few
v_gene: TRBV19
CDR3aa: ASKSATVGNQPQH

j_gene: TRBJ2-1
abundance: .
v_gene: TRBV28
CDR3aa: ASSSPSEGGTYNEQF

j_gene: TRBJ1-4
abundance: .
v_gene: TRBV11-2
CDR3aa: ASSFFTNPTNEKLF

j_gene: TRBJ1-5
abundance: many
v_gene: TRBV27
CDR3aa: ASSLTNQPQH

j_gene: TRBJ2-2
abundance: .
v_gene: TRBV7-9
CDR3aa: ASSLVAFINTGELF

j_gene: TRBJ2-5
abundance: .
v_gene: TRBV4-2
CDR3aa: ASSQVAGGPETQY

j_gene: TRBJ2-7
abundance: .
v_gene: TRBV5-1
CDR3aa: ASSLQGNEYEQY

j_gene: TRBJ1-3
abundance: .
v_gene: TRBV7-8
CDR3aa: ASSPSSRTTSGNTIY

j_gene: TRBJ2-3
abundance: medium-sized
v_gene: TRBV7-8
CDR3aa: ASSGSWTGEDTQY

j_gene: TRBJ2-3
abundance: .
v_gene: TRBV24-1
CDR3aa: ATSGLGLDTQY

j_gene: TRBJ2-7
abundance: .
v_gene: TRBV27
CDR3aa: AGSLTGGSGSYEQY

j_gene: TRBJ2-2
abundance: .
v_gene: TRBV21-1
CDR3aa: ASRPKAGAGELF

j_gene: TRBJ2-6
abundance: .
v_gene: TRBV19
CDR3aa: ASSSLGANVLT

j_gene: TRBJ2-5
abundance: .
v_gene: TRBV10-2
CDR3aa: ASSEVSQETQY

j_gene: TRBJ1-1
abundance: .
v_gene: TRBV6-5
CDR3aa: ASRTGTEAF

j_gene: TRBJ1-1
abundance: few
v_gene: TRBV5-4
CDR3aa: ASSLVGARTEAF